This T cell receptor beta chain comes out of a study of early T cells in non-severe SARS-CoV-2 infection. Individual cDNA molecules received unique molecular identifiers. MiXCR, run by TCRdb on the 5' RACE reads, gives a single entry per CDR3 protein. The data contain 75,000 to 80,000 distinct CDR3 sequences, around 15% of them singletons. Findings of the study overall: Private and CD4 specificities were missed by VDJdb matching, which favored anti-spike CD8 responses.

For this clonotype: Its antigen remains unknown.

The CDR3 has 13 amino acids. The V gene lost 5 bases and the J gene lost 8 bases, with 14 bases spanning the gap. The TCR comes from an adult who was a healthcare worker with PCR-confirmed SARS-CoV-2 infection or an uninfected control (not recorded which). This chain joins TRBV12-3 or TRBV12-4 and TRBJ2-3; the D gene could be TRBD1 or TRBD2 (6 bases each). What was sequenced was whole blood. Written as DNA, the CDR3 is TGTGCCAGCAGTCCCTTAGGGGGGAGTACGCAGTATTTT. Translating gives CASSPLGGSTQYF.